Shown below are 11 T cell receptor beta chains from a single sample sequenced in a study of blood T cell repertoires in COVID-19. Profiling relied on immunoSEQ multiplex PCR, and the TCRdb table lists in-frame clones only, not all of them. The table shows around 130,000 clones, with more than 75% occurring only once. The sample taken for sequencing was peripheral blood. These receptors came from an older man with active COVID-19.

V and J are TRBV28 and TRBJ2-1, with D possibly being TRBD2 (7 bases). V gave up 7 bases and J gave up 6 bases, with 22 bases separating them. This CDR3 is built from 16 residues. The germline V gene encodes CDR1 MDHEN and CDR2 SYDVKM. The CDR3 spells CASMGASSGRRNEQFF. The CDR3 bases are TGTGCCAGCATGGGGGCGTCTAGCGGTCGCCGCAATGAGCAGTTCTTC. Combining the CDR3 with reference TRBV28 and TRBJ2-1 gives the whole variable domain DVKVTQSSRYLVKRTGEKVFLECVQDMDHENMFWYRQDPGLGLRLIYFSYDVKMKEKGDIPEGYSVSREKKERFSLILESASTNQTSMYLCASMGASSGRRNEQFFGPGTRLTVL.

This clone was recorded once. The gene calls are TRBV5-5 and TRBJ1-4; the D is unclear. The ends were cut back, 4 bases at V and 6 bases at J, with 13 bases in the middle. Germline V gene lookup returns CDR1 SGHKS and CDR2 YYEKEE (reference sequence). The CDR3 has 14 residues. In nucleotides, the CDR3 is TGTGCCAGCAGCCTCTGGAGTACTCATGAAAAACTGTTTTTT. Protein product: CASSLWSTHEKLFF. The complete variable domain, with remaining parts taken from reference TRBV5-5 and TRBJ1-4, reads DAGVTQSPTHLIKTRGQQVTLRCSPISGHKSVSWYQQVLGQGPQFIFQYYEKEERGRGNFPDRFSARQFPNYSSELNVNALLLGDSALYLCASSLWSTHEKLFFGSGTQLSVL.

The CDR3 DNA is TGTGCCAGTAGGTCCTCGGGGGGTTTGGATACGCAGTATTTT. This sequence encodes CASRSSGGLDTQYF. The chain uses TRBV19 and TRBJ2-3; the match to TRBD2 covers 7 bases. The CDR3 sequence is 14 residues long. With 6 bases clipped from V and 6 bases from J, the junction kept 9 bases outside the gene matches. The V gene's germline CDR1 is LNHDA and CDR2 SQIVND (reference sequence).

V usage is TRBV28 and J usage is TRBJ1-4, with 8 bases aligning to TRBD1. V shed 7 bases and J 8 bases; nucleotides not matched to a gene: 12. This CDR3 contains 15 residues. In germline, CDR1 is MDHEN, CDR2 SYDVKM. CDR3 region: CASTTQGGGREKLFF. The CDR3 coding sequence is TGTGCCAGCACAACACAGGGGGGGGGTCGAGAAAAACTGTTTTTT.

The chain uses TRBV11-2 and TRBJ2-2; D is perhaps TRBD2 (6 bases). The CDR3 spans 13 residues. Trimming removed 4 bases from V and 4 bases from J, with 7 bases in between. Germline-derived CDR1 and CDR2 are SGHAT and FQNNGV. The DNA of the CDR3 is TGTGCCAGCAGCTACGGGGGCACCGGGGAGCTGTTTTTT. As protein: CASSYGGTGELFF. The whole variable domain, remainder taken from reference TRBV11-2 and TRBJ2-2, is EAGVAQSPRYKIIEKRQSVAFWCNPISGHATLYWYQQILGQGPKLLIQFQNNGVVDDSQLPKDRFSAERLKGVDSTLKIQPAKLEDSAVYLCASSYGGTGELFFGEGSRLTVL.

The chain employs TRBV9 and TRBJ1-1; D uncertain. The CDR3 has 15 amino acids. The V end lost 4 bases, the J end lost 6 bases, and 19 bases lay between the germline ends. CDR1 is SGDLS, CDR2 YYNGEE, per germline. CDR3 DNA sequence: TGTGCCAGCAGCCCTCCTGAGGGCAACACACCTGAAGCTTTCTTT. Residues: CASSPPEGNTPEAFF.

As DNA, the CDR3 is TGTGCCAGCAGCCGAGCGGCGCAGGGGGCTTCCTACGAGCAGTACTTC. It specifies CASSRAAQGASYEQYF. The chain is built from TRBV7-8 and TRBJ2-7; 8 bases fit TRBD1. Germline V gene lookup returns CDR1 SGHVS and CDR2 FQNEAQ. The CDR3 totals 16 residues. Trimming removed 5 bases from V and 1 base from J; junction bases left unmatched: 10.

The V and J genes are TRBV5-4 and TRBJ2-2; 7 bases are shared with TRBD1. The length of the CDR3 is 15 residues. Germline V lookup: CDR1 SGHNT, CDR2 YYREEE (reference sequence). V lost 5 bases and J lost 0; bases outside the gene matches: 4. CDR3: CASRFDRANTGELFF. The CDR3 nucleotides read TGTGCCAGCAGGTTTGACAGGGCGAACACCGGGGAGCTGTTTTTT.

The chain is built from TRBV6-4 and TRBJ2-7; 10 nucleotides agree with TRBD2. After removal of 6 bases from V and 2 bases from J, the junction contained 7 bases not matched to a gene. There are 15 residues in the CDR3. The V gene's germline CDR1 is MRHNA and CDR2 SNTAGT. CDR3 in amino acids: CASSPPSGSTYEQYF. CDR3 in DNA: TGTGCCAGCAGCCCGCCTAGCGGGAGCACCTACGAGCAGTACTTC.

J is TRBJ2-7 and V is TRBV27; possibly TRBD2 for D (5 bases). The V gene lost 5 bases and the J gene lost 4 bases, with 12 bases spanning the gap. Germline CDR1 MNHEY, CDR2 SMNVEV (reference sequence). This CDR3 spans 13 amino acids. The DNA for the CDR3 is TGTGCCAGCAGTCCGCGGAGGTATTACGAGCAGTACTTC. It codes for CASSPRRYYEQYF.

The V gene is TRBV12-3 or TRBV12-4, the J gene TRBJ2-7, with D perhaps TRBD1 (6 bases). This CDR3 is built from 13 residues. Trimming shortened V by 1 base and J by 6 bases, and 10 bases separated the two germline ends. The CDR3 DNA is TGTGCCAGCAGTTTAGGGACAGTGGGCGAGCAGTACTTC. Residues: CASSLGTVGEQYF.